This T cell receptor (beta chain) was found in a study of T-cell memory formation after mild COVID-19. Whole-study findings and limits: Contracting CD4+ clones lay largely in CM and EM, with CD8+ ones residing in EMRA. Later expanders leaned CD4+, whereas day 15 to 85 contracting clones were balanced CD4/CD8.

The CDR3 covers 17 residues. CDR1 is SEHNR and CDR2 is FQNEAQ in the germline V gene (reference sequence). The ends were cut back, 5 bases at V and 3 bases at J, with 22 bases in the middle. TCRdb redid the calling of the 5' RACE reads with MiXCR, one entry per CDR3 protein. The table records 500,000 to 550,000 distinct CDR3 sequences, around 21% of them present only once. For this clonotype: What it binds is unknown.

The sample was PBMCs or a T cell subset sorted from them (not recorded which). The receptor's source is an adult woman who had mild COVID-19 (a few samples of this study predate the infection). Cell type and time point are not known. V and J are TRBV7-9 and TRBJ1-1; D remains unclear. This CDR3 reads CASSIDPSSRQDTEAFF. CDR3 sequence (DNA): TGTGCCAGCAGCATTGACCCATCATCAAGGCAGGACACTGAAGCTTTCTTT.